Listed here are 28 T cell receptor beta chains from one sample, sequenced in a study of T cells after yellow fever vaccination. TCRdb called the 5' RACE reads again in MiXCR, with one record for every CDR3 protein. The data show 350,000 to 550,000 distinct CDR3 sequences, roughly a sixth seen once. Sample: PBMCs, taken before the yellow fever booster vaccination. Every receptor here comes from a man aged 18 to 30 who received the YFV17D yellow fever vaccine.

This clonotype was recorded at least ten times. This rearrangement joins TRBV6-4 to TRBJ2-3, with 15 bases aligning to TRBD2. This CDR3 comprises 17 residues. Looked up from germline, CDR1 is MRHNA and CDR2 is SNTAGT. V trimming: 6 bases; J trimming: 1 base; junction bases outside the gene matches: 5. CDR3 nucleotide sequence: TGTGCCAGCAGCCGGACTAGCGGGGGGGCAGGCACAGATACGCAGTATTTT. It yields the protein CASSRTSGGAGTDTQYF.

The chain has TRBV10-3 and TRBJ1-2; no firm D call. Looked up from germline, CDR1 is ENHRY and CDR2 is SYGVKD. The CDR3 consists of 19 residues. Trimming took off 6 bases at V and 3 bases at J, with 29 bases between the two ends. CDR3 DNA: TGTGCCATCAGCGACGGTGGGGTCGGGGTGGCCAGGAAGGACTATGGCTACACCTTC. It specifies CAISDGGVGVARKDYGYTF.

This clonotype was found a few times. The J gene is TRBJ2-7, the V gene TRBV4-1; 8 bases are shared with TRBD1. V shed 4 bases and J 1 base; nucleotides not matched to a gene: 6. Looked up from germline, CDR1 is MGHRA and CDR2 is YSYEKL. The CDR3 is 15 residues long. The CDR3 bases are TGCGCCAGCAGCCCCCGGACAGGGAGTTCCTACGAGCAGTACGTC. It yields the protein CASSPRTGSSYEQYV.

The chain couples TRBV6-5 to TRBJ2-1; 10 nucleotides match TRBD1. The length of the CDR3 is 15 residues. Unmatched junction bases numbered 9, after V lost 5 bases and J lost 8 bases. In germline, CDR1 is MNHEY, CDR2 SVGAGI. Here the CDR3 DNA reads TGTGCCAGCAGTACTCCGGGACAGGGGTCCGATGAGCAGTTCTTC. Residues: CASSTPGQGSDEQFF.

This clonotype has only a few counts. The gene calls are TRBV20-1 and TRBJ1-4; D is unclear. Germline CDR1 is DFQATT and CDR2 is SNEGSKA (reference sequence). The CDR3 length is 11 residues. The germline V and J ends were trimmed by 5 bases and 4 bases, with 5 bases remaining between them. The CDR3 loop is CSALNNEKLFF. The DNA for the CDR3 is TGCAGTGCTCTCAATAATGAAAAACTGTTTTTT.

The table lists this clonotype with many counts. The chain recombines TRBV6-5 with TRBJ1-3; D gene uncertain. Germline V lookup: CDR1 MNHEY, CDR2 SVGAGI. Trimming stripped 3 bases from V and 4 bases from J, with 7 bases between. The CDR3 has 13 residues. In nucleotides, the CDR3 is TGTGCCAGCAGTTATAACCCAGGAAACACCATATATTTT. Protein product: CASSYNPGNTIYF.

This clonotype was recorded many times. The V gene is TRBV7-2, the J gene TRBJ2-2, with unresolved D. Trimming took 3 bases from V and 0 from J, leaving 5 bases between them. The CDR3 is made up of 14 amino acids. Germline V gene data show CDR1 as SGHTA and CDR2 as FQGNSA. The CDR3 protein is CASSFRTNTGELFF. In DNA form, the CDR3 reads TGTGCCAGCAGCTTCAGGACGAACACCGGGGAGCTGTTTTTT.

This clonotype came up many times. The rearrangement joins TRBV11-2 to TRBJ1-5; no clear D gene. The CDR3 totals 12 residues. Trimming pared 5 bases from V and 6 bases from J, leaving 8 bases between. Germline V gives CDR1 SGHAT, CDR2 FQNNGV. CDR3 bases: TGTGCCAGCAGCGGCGTAGGTCAGCCCCAGCATTTT. This translates into CASSGVGQPQHF.

The rearrangement links TRBV7-9 to TRBJ2-5; 8 positions match TRBD1. The CDR3 sequence is 15 residues long. J gave up 5 bases and V 3 bases, and 8 bases lay outside the gene matches. Germline V CDR1 and CDR2: SEHNR, FQNEAQ (reference sequence). The CDR3 DNA reads as TGTGCCAGCAGCTTCCGGACAGGGATGGGGGAGACCCAGTACTTC. Translated, it gives CASSFRTGMGETQYF.

The chain combines TRBV12-3 or TRBV12-4 with TRBJ2-3, with 13 bases lining up with TRBD2. The V and J ends lost 4 bases and 7 bases, in that order; junction bases with no gene match: 5. The CDR3 is made up of 15 amino acids. The CDR3, as DNA: TGTGCCAGCAGTTCGACTAGCGGGGGGCGATATACGCAGTATTTT. Its protein product is CASSSTSGGRYTQYF.

A few counts support this clonotype. V usage is TRBV6-2 or TRBV6-3 and J usage is TRBJ2-7; perhaps TRBD1 as D (6 bases). The germline V gene encodes CDR1 MNHEY and CDR2 SVGEGT. The V end was cut by 5 bases, the J end by 2 bases, with 19 bases between. This CDR3 comprises 16 residues. The CDR3 DNA is TGTGCCAGCAGTCGATCTACAGGGCGCCAGGCCTACGAGCAGTACGTC. This gives the protein CASSRSTGRQAYEQYV.

The V call is TRBV28, the J call TRBJ2-7; TRBD1 matches 12 bases. Germline V lookup: CDR1 MDHEN, CDR2 SYDVKM. The V gene end was trimmed by 8 bases and the J gene end by 6 bases; junction bases not matched to a gene: 8. CDR3 size: 14 residues. The CDR3 DNA is TGTGCCAGCCAGTCGGGACAGGGGGCCTCCGAGCAGTACGTC. This encodes CASQSGQGASEQYV.

The genes are TRBV6-1 and TRBJ1-1; tentatively, D is TRBD1 (6 bases). V dropped 4 bases and J dropped 1 base, with 13 bases sitting between them. The CDR3 has 15 amino acids. Germline V CDR1 and CDR2: MNHNS, SASEGT. The CDR3 reads CASSAWTAGNTEAFF. For the CDR3, the DNA is TGTGCCAGCAGTGCTTGGACAGCCGGGAACACTGAAGCTTTCTTT.

This clonotype was counted between two and nine times. The chain employs TRBV4-3 and TRBJ1-2; 7 bases line up with TRBD1. J lost 3 bases, V lost 1 base, and 5 bases had no gene match. The germline gives CDR1 LGHNA, CDR2 YSLEER. The CDR3 has 15 residues. In nucleotides, the CDR3 is TGCGCCAGCAGCCAAGCTAGGGGGCAGGACTATGGCTACACCTTC. Its protein product is CASSQARGQDYGYTF.

This clonotype has a count of ten or more. The V gene is TRBV6-2 or TRBV6-3, the J gene TRBJ2-1, with unresolved D. The CDR3 is made up of 14 amino acids. Trimming pared 6 bases from V and 6 bases from J, leaving 15 bases between. Germline CDR1 MNHEY, CDR2 SVGEGT. The CDR3 nucleotides read TGTGCCAGCAGCCCCCGGACCGGACGCAATGAGCAGTTCTTC. Protein product: CASSPRTGRNEQFF.

This clonotype turned up a few times. The chain recombines TRBV20-1 with TRBJ2-3, with D tentatively TRBD1 (5 bases). V was shortened by 3 bases and J by 3 bases, with 10 bases between the two germline ends. Per the germline V gene, CDR1 is DFQATT and CDR2 is SNEGSKA (reference sequence). The CDR3 runs to 13 residues. DNA of the CDR3: TGCAGTGCTAGGGTTCCAGGGACAGATACGCAGTATTTT. Translated, it gives CSARVPGTDTQYF.

J is TRBJ1-1 and V is TRBV7-2, with a possible D match to TRBD1 (6 bases). V lost 5 bases and J lost 5, with 21 bases in between. The CDR3 is 16 residues long. Looked up from germline, CDR1 is SGHTA and CDR2 is FQGNSA. CDR3 DNA sequence: TGTGCCAGCAGCCCCCCCGGGACAAAGGGACGAACTGAAGCTTTCTTT. It translates to CASSPPGTKGRTEAFF.

This clonotype showed up many times. At one end, the junction sequence differs from germline, possibly due to a read error. V gene TRBV5-1 combines with J gene TRBJ1-1; no firm D call. CDR3 length equals 14 residues. Germline V lookup: CDR1 SGHRS, CDR2 YFSETQ. This CDR3 is CASSLAGVGTEAFF. The CDR3 region has the DNA TGTGCCAGCAGCTTAGCTGGGGTGGGCACTGAAGCTTTCTTT.

This clonotype has a count of ten or more. The chain links TRBV7-8 to TRBJ2-5, with a tentative D call TRBD1 (6 bases). The CDR3 extends over 13 amino acids. The V and J ends lost 2 bases and 4 bases respectively, with 8 bases between them. Germline CDR1 reads SGHVS; CDR2 reads FQNEAQ. The CDR3 spells CASSLRRGETQYF. For the CDR3, the DNA is TGTGCCAGCAGCTTACGCAGGGGAGAGACCCAGTACTTC.

This clonotype was seen only a few times. The chain recombines TRBV23-1 with TRBJ2-7, with a weak D call TRBD1 (5 bases). TRBV23-1 belongs to the ORF category, with a function that is uncertain. The CDR3 covers 15 residues. With 5 bases removed from V and 3 bases from J, the gap between germline ends came to 17 bases. CDR3 DNA sequence: TGCGCCAGCAGTACGCAGGACAATCGGATCTACGAGCAGTACTTC. Translation gives CASSTQDNRIYEQYF.

This clonotype appeared a few times. The J gene is TRBJ1-2, the V gene TRBV12-3 or TRBV12-4; D ambiguous. The CDR3 length is 15 residues. V lost 2 bases, J lost 5 bases, and 15 bases lay in between. The CDR3 reads CASSLSPLGRYGYTF. The CDR3 nucleotides are TGTGCCAGCAGTTTAAGCCCTCTCGGGCGGTATGGCTACACCTTC.

At least ten counts were recorded for this clonotype. V and J are TRBV20-1 and TRBJ2-1, with 8 nucleotides matching TRBD2. There are 14 residues in the CDR3. V lost 5 bases, J lost 7 bases, and 10 bases stayed unmatched. CDR1 is DFQATT, CDR2 SNEGSKA, per germline (reference sequence). CDR3 DNA: TGCAGTGCTGAGCGGGGGCCGAGCGAGAATGAGCAGTTCTTC. Protein product: CSAERGPSENEQFF.

This clonotype was seen more than once but under ten times. The chain employs TRBV7-9 and TRBJ2-2; D remains ambiguous. CDR3 length: 15 residues. CDR1 and CDR2 from the germline V gene are SEHNR and FQNEAQ (reference sequence). Trimming removed 2 bases at V and 4 bases at J, with 11 bases between. CDR3 in amino acids: CASSLTPSSTGELFF. CDR3 DNA sequence: TGTGCCAGCAGCTTAACACCGTCTAGCACCGGGGAGCTGTTTTTT.

J is TRBJ2-7 and V is TRBV5-1; tentative D call: TRBD1 (6 bases). CDR3 length: 14 residues. V was trimmed by 3 bases and J by 0 bases, leaving 10 bases between them. CDR1 is SGHRS and CDR2 is YFSETQ in the germline V gene. The CDR3 region has the DNA TGCGCCAGCAGCTCGCCGGGACACTCCTACGAGCAGTACTTC. Protein: CASSSPGHSYEQYF.

V usage is TRBV4-1 and J usage is TRBJ2-7, with no clear D. Germline V gene lookup returns CDR1 MGHRA and CDR2 YSYEKL. Deletions cut 5 bases from V and 3 bases from J, with 14 bases between. This CDR3 comprises 14 residues. In DNA, the CDR3 is TGCGCCAGCAGCGAAAGGTATTTGGGCTACGAGCAGTACTTC. Protein: CASSERYLGYEQYF.

This clonotype was observed a single time. The chain links TRBV19 to TRBJ1-5; 10 nucleotides line up with TRBD1. Losses at the gene ends were 5 bases for V and 10 bases for J; bases not matched to a gene: 11. Germline-derived CDR1 and CDR2 are LNHDA and SQIVND (reference sequence). This CDR3 comprises 15 residues. CDR3 in DNA: TGTGCCAGTAGTGCGACAGGGGGCGGATCGATTCCCCAGCATTTT. Protein product: CASSATGGGSIPQHF.

This clonotype was observed a few times. This chain uses TRBV20-1 with TRBJ2-1; tentatively, D is TRBD1 (5 bases). V lost 0 bases and J 9 bases, leaving 12 bases between the germline ends. Germline V lookup: CDR1 DFQATT, CDR2 SNEGSKA (reference sequence). The CDR3 covers 13 residues. The CDR3 nucleotides read TGCAGTGCTAGAGATGCCAGGGCCTCTGAGCAGTTCTTC. Its translation: CSARDARASEQFF.

The J gene is TRBJ2-1, the V gene TRBV9; D is ambiguous. Germline CDR1 and CDR2: SGDLS and YYNGEE. The CDR3 has 12 residues. The germline V and J ends were trimmed by 1 base and 9 bases, with 8 bases remaining between them. The CDR3 nucleotides read TGTGCCAGCAGCGTATTAATAGGTGAGCAGTTCTTC. It is translated as CASSVLIGEQFF.